This T cell receptor (beta chain) was captured in a study of T cells expressing NK-cell markers. Study-wide background: There were seven HCMV-seropositive donors and one seronegative donor among the eight sequenced.

There are 15 residues in the CDR3. From germline, CDR1 is SGHAT and CDR2 FQNNGV. TCR beta libraries carry UMIs added by 5'RACE template switching. Following a re-call of the 5' RACE reads, TCRdb has one entry per CDR3 protein and lacks DNA. The listing records approximately 420,000 distinct CDR3 sequences. Broader study findings: Dominant NKG2C+ clonotypes made up about 1.0-8% of CD8+ T cells in a handful of donors.

Regarding this clonotype: The antigen remains undetermined.

Material for sequencing was blood T cells: a sorted CD56 or NKG2C T cell subset, CD4+ or CD8+ T cells, or bulk PBMC T cells (not recorded which). This receptor was taken from a woman between 50 and 59 years old in good health. The chain joins TRBV11-2 to TRBJ2-3; the D call of TRBD2 rests on TCRdb alone, since no DNA is present to check it. This chain's CDR3 is CASLKLAGSTDTQYF.